The following is a T cell receptor (beta chain) sequence with its context. The antigen is not known. Per germline, CDR1 MNHEY and CDR2 SVGEGT. This CDR3 spans 15 amino acids. With 6 bases clipped from V and 5 bases from J, the junction kept 9 bases outside the gene matches. Genomic DNA constituted the template upon which TCR beta VDJ and CDR3 profiling was performed. TCRdb re-derived calls from the reads in MiXCR, one entry per CDR3 protein. Among more than 150,000 distinct CDR3 sequences listed, around 48% were seen once. This record comes from a study of CD8+CD57+ T cells in acquired aplastic anemia. The study, taken as a whole, reports: No significant difference in CD8+ Simpson's diversity was found between patients and controls.

All patients picked for sequencing had shown, by flow cytometry, an expansion of CD8+CD57+ cells. By the time of blood sampling, patients had still received no therapy. This sequence originates from a human donor with aplastic anemia. V gene TRBV6-2 or TRBV6-3 combines with J gene TRBJ2-5; TRBD1 matches 10 bases. Specimen: sorted CD4+, CD8+, or CD8+CD57+ T cells (not recorded which) from PBMCs. DNA of the CDR3: TGTGCCAGCAGAGCGACAGGGGGCTACGGGGAGACCCAGTACTTC. Translated, it gives CASRATGGYGETQYF.